This TCR beta chain appears in the sequencing data of a study of blood T cells in healthy people across ages. Every sample yielded at least 6 million isolated PBMCs. The CDR3 totals 16 residues. V was pared by 2 bases and J by 2 bases, with 3 bases of the junction left unmatched. The V gene's germline CDR1 is SGHTA and CDR2 FQGTGA. Next came a second PCR, run for about 7 to 12 cycles, which used a sample-barcoded 5' primer along with a J-beta primer mix. TCRdb passed the 5' RACE reads through MiXCR, listing each CDR3 protein once. The sample contains around 800,000 distinct CDR3 sequences, less than 80% of which appear only once.

The receptor comes from a man aged 25 to 40 in good health. The gene calls are TRBV7-3 and TRBJ2-2; TRBD2 aligns across 9 bases. The sample comprised blood. The chain's CDR3 is CASSLWRGGNTGELFF. The CDR3 DNA is TGTGCCAGCAGCTTATGGCGGGGGGGCAACACCGGGGAGCTGTTTTTT.